The sequence of this T cell receptor (beta chain) was determined in a study of blood T cell repertoires in COVID-19. This clone is a singleton in its sample. The V gene lost 2 bases and the J gene lost 3 bases, with 8 bases spanning the gap. The CDR3 runs 13 residues. Germline V gene data show CDR1 as SGDLS and CDR2 as YYNGEE. The method was immunoSEQ multiplex PCR; TCRdb's version includes in-frame clones alone and lacks a portion of them. Among 250,000 or so clones listed, 87% were seen once. The TCR was taken from a man aged 18 to 30 with active or convalescent COVID-19. Sequences were obtained from peripheral blood. The chain recombines TRBV9 with TRBJ2-5; D call uncertain. This CDR3 reads CASSVNKEETQYF. CDR3 bases: TGTGCCAGCAGCGTGAACAAAGAAGAGACCCAGTACTTC. The full variable domain, rest sourced from reference TRBV9 and TRBJ2-5, is DSGVTQTPKHLITATGQRVTLRCSPRSGDLSVYWYQQSLDQGLQFLIQYYNGEERAKGNILERFSAQQFPDLHSELNLSSLELGDSALYFCASSVNKEETQYFGPGTRLLVL.